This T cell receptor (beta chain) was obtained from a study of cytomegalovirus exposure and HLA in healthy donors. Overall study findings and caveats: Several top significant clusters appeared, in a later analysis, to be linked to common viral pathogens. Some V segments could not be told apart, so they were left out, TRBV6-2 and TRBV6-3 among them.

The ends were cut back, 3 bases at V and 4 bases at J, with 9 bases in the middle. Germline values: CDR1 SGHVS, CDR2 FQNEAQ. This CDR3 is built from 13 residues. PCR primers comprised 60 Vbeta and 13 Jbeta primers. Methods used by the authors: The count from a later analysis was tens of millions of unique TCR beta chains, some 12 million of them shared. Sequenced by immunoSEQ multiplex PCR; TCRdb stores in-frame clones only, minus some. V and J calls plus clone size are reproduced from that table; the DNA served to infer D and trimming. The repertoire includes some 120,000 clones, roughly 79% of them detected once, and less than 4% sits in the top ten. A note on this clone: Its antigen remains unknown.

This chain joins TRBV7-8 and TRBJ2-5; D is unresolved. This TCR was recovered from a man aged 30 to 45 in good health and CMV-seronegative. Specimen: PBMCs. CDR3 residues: CASSFLERETQYF. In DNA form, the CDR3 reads TGTGCCAGCAGCTTCTTGGAGCGAGAGACCCAGTACTTC.